This T cell receptor (beta chain) was recorded in a study of blood T cell repertoires in COVID-19. Whole-study context: Italy, Spain and the United States were the sources of the convalescent and acute COVID-19 samples. PBMCs, B-cell-depleted T cells, or T cells were the source of the cDNA or gDNA that made up the material.

The germline V gene has CDR1 MNHEY and CDR2 SVGAGI. The CDR3 spans 12 residues. Authors' data handling: Estimation of nucleated cell counts relied on the amplification of reference gene primers. Only in-frame clones appear in the TCRdb table, and some are missing; sequencing was by immunoSEQ multiplex PCR. That table furnishes V, J and clone size, whereas the DNA furnished D and trimming. This table has about 140,000 clones, roughly four fifths appearing once. This TCR derives from a human donor in a cohort sampled during active COVID-19. The specimen sequenced was peripheral blood. The chain recombines TRBV6-5 with TRBJ2-7; possible D gene TRBD2, 5 bases. CDR3 bases: TGTGCTACAAATAGCGCTGTCTACGAGCAGTACTTC. Translation gives CATNSAVYEQYF.